A selection of T cell receptor beta chains follows, all from one sample in a study of blood T cell repertoires in COVID-19. The table came from immunoSEQ multiplex PCR; TCRdb's copy has only in-frame clones and leaves some out. The profile covers a few hundred thousand clones, with around 90% appearing a single time and around 2.8% taken by the ten largest. The specimen was peripheral blood. All receptors derive from a woman in her 30s with COVID-19, enrolled during active disease. Each CDR3 is given with its conserved first and last residue. The D gene is left open where the match is weak.

V gene	D gene	J gene	CDR3 protein
TRBV9	NA	TRBJ1-2	CASSVATGQNYGYTF
TRBV7-2	TRBD1	TRBJ1-2	CASSLEGQGARGYTF
TRBV28	TRBD1	TRBJ2-3	CASVPRQGASHTQYF
TRBV25-1	NA	TRBJ1-1	CASSSGRNTEAFF
TRBV5-4	TRBD1	TRBJ1-3	CASSLWTGGGNTIYF
TRBV7-9	TRBD1	TRBJ1-2	CASSLASPGTGYNYGYTF
TRBV19	TRBD1	TRBJ2-3	CASLDRGSGTDTQYF
TRBV6-2/TRBV6-3	TRBD1	TRBJ2-2	CASSYGQGVGELFF
TRBV3-1/TRBV3-2	TRBD1	TRBJ2-5	CASSQDIRNRGPEETQYF
TRBV4-2	TRBD2	TRBJ2-3	CASSQVTSGETDTQYF
TRBV28	NA	TRBJ2-7	CASRRTEEKYEQYF
TRBV28	NA	TRBJ1-1	CASSLTQPHEAFF
TRBV21-1	NA	TRBJ2-5	CASSTRTIGTVSSGQETQYF
TRBV6-5	NA	TRBJ1-6	CATMGGVSNSPLHF
TRBV6-6	TRBD1	TRBJ2-1	CASSRTTDREGLLGQFF
TRBV23-1	NA	TRBJ2-3	CASRPSPRRNREKDTQYF
TRBV24-1	NA	TRBJ2-1	CATSDQGLHEQFF
TRBV7-9	NA	TRBJ2-6	CASSLARHSGANVLTF
TRBV4-1	TRBD2	TRBJ2-1	CASSQDSSSGGAPRLYNEQFF